Listed here are 31 T cell receptor beta chains from one sample, sequenced in a study of T cell repertoires in cytomegalovirus infection (dated by TCRdb to about 2019). This sample was sequenced with an Illumina HiSeq 1500. TCRdb reanalyzed the raw reads on its own, using fastp at Q25 for trimming and MiXCR for clone calling, and kept in-frame beta chains. Rows with a matching CDR3 protein are joined into one entry that keeps the most common DNA and genes. In this sample the table shows around 740,000 distinct CDR3 sequences, approximately 40% of which occur a single time. 2.8% of the sample lies in the top ten. The sequenced sample was PBMCs. Receptors were obtained from a human donor in good health (CMV status not recorded). Some clones in this sample may be carry-over from other donors' samples.

This clonotype was counted between two and nine times. The rearrangement joins TRBV5-6 to TRBJ2-7; no definite D call. The CDR3 has 14 amino acids. Trimming took off 0 bases at V and 6 bases at J, with 13 bases between the two ends. The germline CDR1 and CDR2 sequences are SGHDT and YYEEEE. CDR3 sequence: CASSLARAPLEQYF. The CDR3, as DNA: TGTGCCAGCAGCTTGGCTAGGGCACCACTCGAGCAGTACTTC.

This clonotype was counted only a few times. V gene TRBV11-2 combines with J gene TRBJ2-3; no firm D call. The germline V gene encodes CDR1 SGHAT and CDR2 FQNNGV. V lost 7 bases to trimming and J lost 8 bases, with 10 bases between them. The length of the CDR3 is 11 residues. CDR3 region: CASTDGATQYF. CDR3 nucleotide sequence: TGTGCCAGCACCGATGGAGCTACGCAGTATTTT. Supplemented by reference TRBV11-2 and TRBJ2-3, the full variable domain reads EAGVAQSPRYKIIEKRQSVAFWCNPISGHATLYWYQQILGQGPKLLIQFQNNGVVDDSQLPKDRFSAERLKGVDSTLKIQPAKLEDSAVYLCASTDGATQYFGPGTRLTVL.

V and J are TRBV7-6 and TRBJ2-1, with 9 bases matching TRBD1. Germline assignment: CDR1 SGHVS and CDR2 FNYEAQ. J gave up 4 bases and V 4 bases, and 5 bases lay outside the gene matches. The CDR3 extends over 15 amino acids. This CDR3 reads CASSSAGTGYNEQFF. The CDR3 DNA sequence: TGTGCCAGCAGCTCCGCCGGGACAGGGTACAATGAGCAGTTCTTC.

This clonotype occurred a few times. This rearrangement joins TRBV18 to TRBJ2-1; either TRBD1 or TRBD2 may supply D (6 bases each). Germline values: CDR1 KGHSH, CDR2 LQKENI. The CDR3 contains 15 residues. V shed 2 bases and J shed 6 bases, with 14 bases lying between them. CDR3 sequence: CASSPWRGTINEQFF. In nucleotides, the CDR3 is TGTGCCAGCTCACCATGGCGCGGGACAATCAATGAGCAGTTCTTC.

The genes are TRBV27 and TRBJ2-7, with D possibly TRBD1 on 5 matching bases. Germline V gene lookup returns CDR1 MNHEY and CDR2 SMNVEV (reference sequence). The CDR3 is 15 amino acids. V dropped 2 bases and J dropped 0 bases, with 11 bases sitting between them. CDR3 residues: CASSLQDTSSYEQYF. In DNA form, the CDR3 reads TGTGCCAGCAGTTTACAGGACACCAGCTCCTACGAGCAGTACTTC.

The V call is TRBV5-6, the J call TRBJ2-7; D gene uncertain. Trimming cost V 4 bases and J 2 bases, with 13 bases left between them. In germline, CDR1 is SGHDT, CDR2 YYEEEE. The CDR3 loop spans 14 amino acids. The CDR3 loop is CASSAPRAPYEQYF. CDR3 nucleotide sequence: TGTGCCAGCAGCGCCCCTAGGGCCCCCTACGAGCAGTACTTC.

This clonotype appeared a single time. The rearrangement joins TRBV12-3 or TRBV12-4 to TRBJ2-4; D possibly corresponds to TRBD2 (6 bases). CDR3 size: 15 residues. Trimming removed 1 base from V and 9 bases from J, with 16 bases in between. The CDR3 loop reads CASSLGRRGMRIQYF. The CDR3, as DNA: TGTGCCAGCAGTTTAGGCCGCCGGGGGATGCGCATTCAGTACTTC.

This clonotype was seen a handful of times. The rearrangement links TRBV7-9 to TRBJ1-5, with D possibly TRBD1 on 5 matching bases. V shed 6 bases and J shed 0 bases, with 30 bases lying between them. This CDR3 contains 21 residues. The germline gives CDR1 SEHNR, CDR2 FQNEAQ (reference sequence). CDR3 in DNA: TGTGCCAGCAGACAATCCCACTCCAGGGAGCAACAACCCTATAGCAATCAGCCCCAGCATTTT. As protein: CASRQSHSREQQPYSNQPQHF.

The chain is built from TRBV7-8 and TRBJ1-5, with a tentative D call TRBD1 (5 bases). Trimming removed 4 bases from V and 5 bases from J, with 9 bases in between. The CDR3 runs 13 residues. CDR1 is SGHVS, CDR2 FQNEAQ, per germline. The CDR3 here is CASSSRDYQPQHF. The CDR3 DNA sequence: TGTGCCAGCAGCTCCCGGGACTATCAGCCCCAGCATTTT.

The V gene is TRBV7-2, the J gene TRBJ1-3, with TRBD1 matching over 10 bases. The CDR3 extends over 16 amino acids. CDR1 and CDR2 from the germline V gene are SGHTA and FQGNSA. V lost 7 bases to trimming and J lost 3 bases; unmatched junction nucleotides: 9. CDR3 amino acids: CASIKRTGGNGNTIYF. The CDR3 coding sequence is TGTGCCAGCATCAAAAGGACAGGGGGGAATGGAAACACCATATATTTT.

CDR3 loop: CASTRGADIQYF. CDR3 DNA: TGTGCCAGCACCCGAGGGGCAGACATTCAGTACTTC. The rearrangement joins TRBV12-3 or TRBV12-4 to TRBJ2-4; D assignment may be TRBD1 or TRBD2 (5 bases each). This CDR3 is built from 12 residues. V dropped 7 bases and J dropped 8 bases, with 12 bases sitting between them.

This clonotype was seen more than once but under ten times. The chain carries TRBV7-2 and TRBJ1-2; 7 bases match TRBD1. V lost 5 bases and J lost 4; bases outside the gene matches: 13. The CDR3 totals 16 residues. Per germline, CDR1 SGHTA and CDR2 FQGNSA. The CDR3 protein is CASSANLMTGSYGYTF. CDR3 DNA sequence: TGTGCCAGCAGCGCTAACTTAATGACAGGGTCCTATGGCTACACCTTC. Full variable domain (outside the CDR3, taken from reference TRBV7-2 and TRBJ1-2): GAGVSQSPSNKVTEKGKDVELRCDPISGHTALYWYRQSLGQGLEFLIYFQGNSAPDKSGLPSDRFSAERTGGSVSTLTIQRTQQEDSAVYLCASSANLMTGSYGYTFGSGTRLTVV.

The chain carries TRBV7-9 and TRBJ2-1, with TRBD1 matching over 10 bases. CDR1 SEHNR and CDR2 FQNEAQ come from the germline V gene (reference sequence). V lost 3 bases to trimming and J lost 8 bases; unmatched junction nucleotides: 10. This CDR3 region has 16 residues. CDR3 coding DNA: TGTGCCAGCAGCTTCTTACCGGGACAGGGGTTGCATGAGCAGTTCTTC. It codes for CASSFLPGQGLHEQFF.

The genes are TRBV11-1 and TRBJ2-1, with 12 bases that match TRBD2. This CDR3 has 15 amino acids. After removal of 0 bases from V and 8 bases from J, the junction contained 2 bases not matched to a gene. CDR1 is SGHAT and CDR2 is FQDESV in the germline V gene (reference sequence). CDR3 DNA: TGTGCCAGCAGCTTAGCGGGACTAGCGGGCTATGAGCAGTTCTTC. Its translation: CASSLAGLAGYEQFF.

This chain joins TRBV19 and TRBJ2-7; 10 nucleotides agree with TRBD2. J gave up 2 bases and V 3 bases, and 4 bases lay outside the gene matches. CDR1 is LNHDA, CDR2 SQIVND, per germline (reference sequence). The CDR3 length is 15 residues. The CDR3 sequence: CASSMGTSDPYEQYF. CDR3 in DNA: TGTGCCAGTAGTATGGGGACTAGCGATCCCTACGAGCAGTACTTC. Drawing the rest from reference TRBV19 and TRBJ2-7, the complete variable domain is DGGITQSPKYLFRKEGQNVTLSCEQNLNHDAMYWYRQDPGQGLRLIYYSQIVNDFQKGDIAEGYSVSREKKESFPLTVTSAQKNPTAFYLCASSMGTSDPYEQYFGPGTRLTVT.

This clonotype was detected many times. V usage is TRBV7-2 and J usage is TRBJ1-4; TRBD1 aligns across 8 bases. The germline V gene encodes CDR1 SGHTA and CDR2 FQGNSA. Trimming took 5 bases from V and 7 from J; bases not matched to a gene: 9. There are 15 residues in the CDR3. In DNA, the CDR3 is TGTGCCAGCAGCGCCCCAGGGGGCGGCGGTGAAAAACTGTTTTTT. It codes for CASSAPGGGGEKLFF.

The rearrangement uses TRBV19 and TRBJ1-5; D call uncertain. Trimming cost V 9 bases and J 0 bases, with 15 bases left between them. The germline V gene has CDR1 LNHDA and CDR2 SQIVND (reference sequence). The CDR3 loop spans 15 amino acids. In nucleotides, the CDR3 is TGTGCCAGCACAACAGATGACGATAGCAATCAGCCCCAGCATTTT. Its translation is CASTTDDDSNQPQHF.

This chain links TRBV28 with TRBJ2-3; maybe TRBD1 (7 bases). Germline CDR1 reads MDHEN; CDR2 reads SYDVKM. This CDR3 comprises 14 residues. Trimming shortened V by 4 bases and J by 4 bases, and 12 bases separated the two germline ends. CDR3 residues: CASSSGGQPDTQYF. The CDR3 nucleotides are TGTGCCAGCAGTTCCGGGGGACAGCCAGATACGCAGTATTTT.

This CDR3 reads CASSLARGTGSGTQYF. The CDR3 DNA follows: TGTGCCAGCAGTTTAGCGCGGGGGACAGGGAGTGGTACGCAGTATTTT. This chain connects TRBV12-3 or TRBV12-4 to TRBJ2-3; TRBD1 agrees at 9 bases. The CDR3 is 16 amino acids. The trim removed 0 bases at V and 8 bases at J, leaving 9 bases unmatched.

This clonotype was counted a few times. The rearrangement links TRBV28 to TRBJ1-6; 7 nucleotides match TRBD1. The CDR3 length is 16 residues. CDR1 and CDR2 from the germline V gene are MDHEN and SYDVKM. The V segment lost 6 bases and the J segment 0 bases; nucleotides outside the gene matches: 5. The CDR3 nucleotides are TGTGCCAGCAGCCCCAGGGGGTCCTCCTATAATTCACCCCTCCACTTT. It codes for CASSPRGSSYNSPLHF.

This chain joins TRBV12-3 or TRBV12-4 and TRBJ2-1; tentatively, D is TRBD2 (5 bases). Trimming shortened V by 5 bases and J by 6 bases, and 17 bases separated the two germline ends. The length of the CDR3 is 15 residues. CDR3 protein: CASSRGRTPGNEQFF. The CDR3 nucleotides are TGTGCCAGCAGTCGAGGACGGACTCCCGGCAATGAGCAGTTCTTC.

This chain joins TRBV10-3 and TRBJ2-2; tentative D call: TRBD2 (6 bases). This CDR3 has 12 amino acids. Germline lookup yields CDR1 ENHRY and CDR2 SYGVKD. The ends were cut back, 6 bases at V and 7 bases at J, with 9 bases in the middle. The CDR3 DNA reads TGTGCCATCAGGCAGACTAGCGGGGAGCTGTTTTTT. Its translation is CAIRQTSGELFF.

The rearrangement joins TRBV5-6 to TRBJ2-1, with 7 positions matching TRBD1. V shed 5 bases, J shed 0 bases, and the junction held 5 bases outside the gene matches. Germline V gene lookup returns CDR1 SGHDT and CDR2 YYEEEE. The CDR3 loop spans 15 amino acids. CDR3 DNA sequence: TGTGCCAGCAGGGGACAGCTGAACTCCTACAATGAGCAGTTCTTC. Translated, it gives CASRGQLNSYNEQFF.

Only a few counts were recorded for this clonotype. V is TRBV7-6 and J is TRBJ2-2; 9 positions agree with TRBD2. The V and J ends lost 5 bases and 8 bases, in that order; junction bases with no gene match: 6. Germline CDR1 reads SGHVS; CDR2 reads FNYEAQ. The CDR3 is made up of 14 amino acids. CDR3 sequence (DNA): TGTGCCAGCAGCAACCCTAGCGGGACTGGGGAGCTGTTTTTT. It is translated as CASSNPSGTGELFF.

This clonotype was found a few times. The junction departs from germline at one end; a sequencing error may be responsible. The rearrangement uses TRBV18 and TRBJ2-1; D uncertain. Per the germline V gene, CDR1 is KGHSH and CDR2 is LQKENI. CDR3 length: 14 amino acids. The CDR3 region is CASSPPLGRPPQLF. The CDR3, as DNA: TGTGCCAGCTCACCACCGTTAGGTCGACCACCCCAGCTCTTC.

This clonotype has just a few counts. The chain links TRBV24-1 to TRBJ1-2; maybe TRBD1 (6 bases). Per germline, CDR1 KGHDR and CDR2 SFDVKD. CDR3 length: 14 amino acids. V lost 3 bases and J lost 5, with 12 bases in between. The CDR3 DNA reads TGTGCCACCAGTGATCAGGGGCACAGTTATGGCTACACCTTC. Its protein product is CATSDQGHSYGYTF.

The J gene is TRBJ1-3, the V gene TRBV19; 10 bases agree with TRBD1. V shed 6 bases and J 2 bases; nucleotides not matched to a gene: 1. The CDR3 has 14 residues. Germline CDR1 and CDR2: LNHDA and SQIVND (reference sequence). CDR3 region: CASRGQGAGNTIYF. The CDR3 region has the DNA TGTGCCAGTAGAGGACAGGGGGCTGGAAACACCATATATTTT.

This clonotype has just a few counts. J is TRBJ1-1 and V is TRBV12-3 or TRBV12-4; D is ambiguous. The ends were cut back, 4 bases at V and 6 bases at J, with 15 bases in the middle. This CDR3 has 14 residues. The CDR3 region is CASSSREAGPEAFF. The CDR3 DNA reads TGTGCCAGCAGTTCCCGAGAAGCAGGTCCTGAAGCTTTCTTT.

This clonotype showed up just a few times. The CDR3 protein is CASSQASGQSSRAFF. CDR3 nucleotide sequence: TGTGCCAGCAGCCAAGCGTCAGGCCAATCTTCTAGAGCTTTCTTT. The chain employs TRBV14 and TRBJ1-1; no definite D call. V gave up 1 base and J gave up 10 bases, with 19 bases separating them. Germline CDR1 and CDR2: SGHDN and FVKESK. The CDR3 totals 15 residues.

This clonotype was counted at least ten times. The rearrangement uses TRBV7-2 and TRBJ2-4, with D uncertain. CDR3 size: 14 residues. Trimming pared 2 bases from V and 4 bases from J, leaving 9 bases between. Per germline, CDR1 SGHTA and CDR2 FQGNSA. The CDR3 DNA is TGTGCCAGCAGCTTATCGTCGCAAAAAAACATTCAGTACTTC. As protein: CASSLSSQKNIQYF.

Note on this clonotype: At one end, the junction sequence differs from germline, possibly due to a read error. J is TRBJ2-7 and V is TRBV6-1; 8 bases line up with TRBD1. This CDR3 spans 15 amino acids. Per germline, CDR1 MNHNS and CDR2 SASEGT. Here the CDR3 DNA reads TGTGACAGCAGTAGAGGCAGGGGGCCTACCTACGAGCAGTACTTC. It is translated as CDSSRGRGPTYEQYF.